One and the same sample provided the 3 T cell receptor beta chains below, sequenced in a study of blood T cells in healthy people across ages. Combining a sample-barcoded 5' primer with a J-beta primer mix, a second PCR ran for roughly 7 to 11 cycles. TCRdb re-called the 5' RACE reads with MiXCR, one entry per CDR3 protein. The sample consists of some 760,000 distinct CDR3 sequences, around a quarter of them appearing once. This same sample was also taken into another study, of T cells of mothers and their children.

Material for sequencing was blood. These receptors all come from a boy aged 5-17 years in good health.

This clonotype was seen more than once but under ten times. This chain links TRBV28 with TRBJ2-7, with D possibly matching TRBD1 (5 bases). Germline CDR1 and CDR2: MDHEN and SYDVKM. The CDR3 covers 12 residues. V was trimmed by 10 bases and J by 6 bases, leaving 16 bases between them. For the CDR3, the DNA is TGTGCCACCAGGACATCCCACTTCGAGCAGTACTTC. It encodes CATRTSHFEQYF.

This chain connects TRBV3-1 to TRBJ2-7, with a tentative D call TRBD1 (6 bases). The length of the CDR3 is 14 residues. CDR1 is LGHDT and CDR2 is YNNKEL in the germline V gene (reference sequence). V was pared by 5 bases and J by 2 bases, with 13 bases between. DNA of the CDR3: TGTGCCAGCAGCTATGGGACACCTACCTACGAGCAGTACTTC. Residues: CASSYGTPTYEQYF.

The gene calls are TRBV4-3 and TRBJ2-1; a weak D match, TRBD1 (5 bases). V shed 0 bases and J shed 5 bases, with 17 bases lying between them. The length of the CDR3 is 17 residues. Germline V lookup: CDR1 LGHNA, CDR2 YSLEER. CDR3 nucleotides: TGCGCCAGCAGCCAAGAATGGAGCAGGGCCCTACACAATGAGCAGTTCTTC. Amino acids: CASSQEWSRALHNEQFF.